This T cell receptor (beta chain) was captured in a study of cytomegalovirus exposure and HLA in healthy donors. The PCR was carried out with 60 Vbeta primers and 13 Jbeta primers. Some clones are missing from TCRdb's copy, which holds only in-frame ones; the method was immunoSEQ multiplex PCR. The sample includes 110,000 to 150,000 clones, less than 10% of them seen just once. CDR1 and CDR2 from the germline V gene are SGHRS and YFSETQ. This CDR3 is 15 amino acids long. Unmatched junction bases numbered 9, after V lost 2 bases and J lost 10 bases. This chain links TRBV5-1 with TRBJ1-6; 7 bases are a match to TRBD1. The clonotype was recovered from a man in his fifties in good health and CMV-seronegative. Sequenced sample: PBMCs. CDR3 amino acids: CASSLSTGLDSPLHF. CDR3 coding DNA: TGCGCCAGCAGCTTATCGACAGGGCTAGACTCACCCCTCCACTTT.